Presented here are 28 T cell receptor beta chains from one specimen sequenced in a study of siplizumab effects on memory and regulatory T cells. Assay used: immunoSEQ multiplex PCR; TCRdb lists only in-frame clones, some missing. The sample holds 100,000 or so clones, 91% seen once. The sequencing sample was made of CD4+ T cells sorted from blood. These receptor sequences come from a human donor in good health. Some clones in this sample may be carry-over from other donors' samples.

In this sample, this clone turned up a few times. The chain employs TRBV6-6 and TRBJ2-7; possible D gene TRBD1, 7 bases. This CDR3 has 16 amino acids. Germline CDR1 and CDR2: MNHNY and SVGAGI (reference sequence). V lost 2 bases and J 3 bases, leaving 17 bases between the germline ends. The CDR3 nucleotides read TGTGCCAGCAGTTACGGGGTGAACAGGGGAGGCTACGAGCAGTACTTC. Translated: CASSYGVNRGGYEQYF.

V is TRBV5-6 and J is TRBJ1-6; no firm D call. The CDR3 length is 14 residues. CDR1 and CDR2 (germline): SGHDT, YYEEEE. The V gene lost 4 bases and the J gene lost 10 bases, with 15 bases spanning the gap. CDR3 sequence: CASSPVGRESPLHF. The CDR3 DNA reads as TGTGCCAGCAGCCCCGTGGGCAGAGAATCACCCCTCCACTTT. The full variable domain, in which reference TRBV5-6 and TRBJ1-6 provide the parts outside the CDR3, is DAGVTQSPTHLIKTRGQQVTLRCSPKSGHDTVSWYQQALGQGPQFIFQYYEEEERQRGNFPDRFSGHQFPNYSSELNVNALLLGDSALYLCASSPVGRESPLHFGNGTRLTVT.

The CDR3 loop reads CASSVAGGSWEQYF. The DNA of the CDR3 is TGTGCCAGCAGCGTAGCGGGAGGCTCGTGGGAGCAGTACTTC. The rearrangement links TRBV9 to TRBJ2-7, with 7 bases fitting TRBD2. CDR1 is SGDLS, CDR2 YYNGEE, per germline. Losses at the gene ends were 0 bases for V and 7 bases for J; bases not matched to a gene: 7. The CDR3 length is 14 residues. The full variable domain, rest sourced from reference TRBV9 and TRBJ2-7, is DSGVTQTPKHLITATGQRVTLRCSPRSGDLSVYWYQQSLDQGLQFLIQYYNGEERAKGNILERFSAQQFPDLHSELNLSSLELGDSALYFCASSVAGGSWEQYFGPGTRLTVT.

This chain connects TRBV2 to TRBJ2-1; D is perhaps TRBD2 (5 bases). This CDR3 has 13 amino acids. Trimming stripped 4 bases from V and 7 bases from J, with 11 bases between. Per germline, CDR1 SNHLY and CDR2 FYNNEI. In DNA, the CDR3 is TGTGCCAGCAGTGTTAGCGTCCAAAATGAGCAGTTCTTC. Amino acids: CASSVSVQNEQFF.

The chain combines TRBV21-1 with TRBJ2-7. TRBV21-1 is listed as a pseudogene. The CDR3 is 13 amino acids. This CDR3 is CASGTTFLYEQYF. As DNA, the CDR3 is TGTGCCAGTGGGACGACGTTTCTCTACGAGCAGTACTTC.

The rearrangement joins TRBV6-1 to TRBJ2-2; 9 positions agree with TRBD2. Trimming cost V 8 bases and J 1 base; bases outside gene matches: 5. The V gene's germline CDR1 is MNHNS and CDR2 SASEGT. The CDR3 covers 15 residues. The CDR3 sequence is CASHFSGGNTGELFF. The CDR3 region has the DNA TGTGCCAGCCACTTTAGCGGGGGGAACACCGGGGAGCTGTTTTTT.

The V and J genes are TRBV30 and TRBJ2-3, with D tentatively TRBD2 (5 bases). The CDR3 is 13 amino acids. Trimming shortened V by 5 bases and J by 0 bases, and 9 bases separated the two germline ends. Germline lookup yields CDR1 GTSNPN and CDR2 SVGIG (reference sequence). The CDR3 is CAWGRPSTDTQYF. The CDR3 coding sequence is TGTGCCTGGGGGAGACCTAGCACAGATACGCAGTATTTT.

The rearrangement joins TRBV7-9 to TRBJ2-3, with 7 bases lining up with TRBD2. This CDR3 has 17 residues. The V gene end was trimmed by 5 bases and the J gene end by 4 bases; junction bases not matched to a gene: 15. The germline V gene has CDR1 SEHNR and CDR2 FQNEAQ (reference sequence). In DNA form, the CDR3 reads TGTGCCAGCAGCATCCGACTAGCCCCGCGTGGGGCAGATACGCAGTATTTT. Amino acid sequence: CASSIRLAPRGADTQYF.

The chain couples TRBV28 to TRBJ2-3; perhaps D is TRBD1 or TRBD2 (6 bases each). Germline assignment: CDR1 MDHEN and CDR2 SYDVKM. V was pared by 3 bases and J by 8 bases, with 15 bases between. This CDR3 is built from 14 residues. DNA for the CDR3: TGTGCCAGCAGTTTTAGGGGGGAAGGGGGTACGCAGTATTTT. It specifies CASSFRGEGGTQYF.

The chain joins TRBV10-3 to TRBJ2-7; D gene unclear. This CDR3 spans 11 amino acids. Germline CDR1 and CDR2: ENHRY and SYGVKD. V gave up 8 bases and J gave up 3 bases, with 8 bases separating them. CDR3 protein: CAIGNSYEQYF. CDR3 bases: TGTGCCATCGGGAATAGCTACGAGCAGTACTTC.

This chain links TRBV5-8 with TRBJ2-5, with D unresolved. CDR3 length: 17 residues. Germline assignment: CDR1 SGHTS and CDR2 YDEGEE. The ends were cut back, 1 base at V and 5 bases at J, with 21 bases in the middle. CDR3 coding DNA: TGTGCCAGCAGCTTGCTTTTCGGAAAACCCATAGAGGAGACCCAGTACTTC. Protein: CASSLLFGKPIEETQYF.

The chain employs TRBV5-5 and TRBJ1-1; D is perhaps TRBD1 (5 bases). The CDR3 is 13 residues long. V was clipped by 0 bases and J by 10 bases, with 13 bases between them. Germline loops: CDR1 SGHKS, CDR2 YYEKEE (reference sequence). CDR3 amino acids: CASSLAGYLGAFF. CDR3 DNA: TGTGCCAGCAGCTTGGCAGGGTACCTTGGAGCTTTCTTT.

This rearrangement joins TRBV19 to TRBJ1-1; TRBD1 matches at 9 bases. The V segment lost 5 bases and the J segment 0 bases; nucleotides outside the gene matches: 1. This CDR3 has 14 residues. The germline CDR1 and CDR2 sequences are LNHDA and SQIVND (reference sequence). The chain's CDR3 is CASSGTGLNTEAFF. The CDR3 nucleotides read TGTGCCAGTAGTGGGACAGGGTTGAACACTGAAGCTTTCTTT.

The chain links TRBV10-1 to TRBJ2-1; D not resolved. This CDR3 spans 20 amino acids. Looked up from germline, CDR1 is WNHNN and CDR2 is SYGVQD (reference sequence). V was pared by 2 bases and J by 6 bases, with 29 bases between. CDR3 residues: CASSEGGTGLPGRVCNEQFF. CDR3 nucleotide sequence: TGCGCCAGCAGTGAGGGCGGAACCGGGCTCCCCGGAAGGGTGTGCAATGAGCAGTTCTTC.

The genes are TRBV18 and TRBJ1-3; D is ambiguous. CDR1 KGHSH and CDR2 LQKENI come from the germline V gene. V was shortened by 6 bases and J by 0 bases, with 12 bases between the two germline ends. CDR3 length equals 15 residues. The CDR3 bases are TGTGCCAGCTCCCAAAACCAGGCCTCTGGAAACACCATATATTTT. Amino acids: CASSQNQASGNTIYF.

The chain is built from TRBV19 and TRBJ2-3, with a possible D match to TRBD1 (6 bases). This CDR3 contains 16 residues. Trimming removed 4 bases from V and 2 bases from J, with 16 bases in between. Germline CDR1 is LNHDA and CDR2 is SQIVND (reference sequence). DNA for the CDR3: TGTGCCAGTAGTAGTGGACAGAAAGGAAACACAGATACGCAGTATTTT. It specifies CASSSGQKGNTDTQYF.

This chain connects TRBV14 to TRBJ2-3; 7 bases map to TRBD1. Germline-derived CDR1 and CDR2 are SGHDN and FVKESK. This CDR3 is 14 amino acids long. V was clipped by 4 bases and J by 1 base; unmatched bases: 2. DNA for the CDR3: TGTGCCAGCAGCCGAACAGGGGGCACAGATACGCAGTATTTT. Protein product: CASSRTGGTDTQYF.

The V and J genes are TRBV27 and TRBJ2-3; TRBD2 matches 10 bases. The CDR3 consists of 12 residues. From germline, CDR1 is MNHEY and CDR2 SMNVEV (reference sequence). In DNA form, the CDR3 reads TGTGTAAGCGGGAGGGGCACAGATACGCAGTATTTT. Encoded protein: CVSGRGTDTQYF.

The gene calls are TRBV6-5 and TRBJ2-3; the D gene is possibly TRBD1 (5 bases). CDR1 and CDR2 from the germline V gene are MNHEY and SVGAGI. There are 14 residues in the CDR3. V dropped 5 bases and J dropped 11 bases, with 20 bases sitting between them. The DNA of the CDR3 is TGTGCCAGCAGTGGGGCAGCTACTTCGACGGTGCAGTATTTT. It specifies CASSGAATSTVQYF.

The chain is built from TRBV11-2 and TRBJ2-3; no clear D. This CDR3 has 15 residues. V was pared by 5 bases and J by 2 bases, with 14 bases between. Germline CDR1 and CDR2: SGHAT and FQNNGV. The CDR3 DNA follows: TGTGCCAGCAGCCGTGGTGGGTCGAACACAGATACGCAGTATTTT. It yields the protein CASSRGGSNTDTQYF.

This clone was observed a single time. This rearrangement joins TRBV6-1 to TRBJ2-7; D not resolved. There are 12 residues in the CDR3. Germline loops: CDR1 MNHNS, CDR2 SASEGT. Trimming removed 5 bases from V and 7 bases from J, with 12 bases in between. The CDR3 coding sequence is TGTGCCAGCAGTCTGATGGGTGATGAGCAGTACTTC. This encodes CASSLMGDEQYF.

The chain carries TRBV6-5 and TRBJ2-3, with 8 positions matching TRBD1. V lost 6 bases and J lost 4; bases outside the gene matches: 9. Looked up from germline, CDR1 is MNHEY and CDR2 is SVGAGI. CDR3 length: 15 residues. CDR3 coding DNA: TGTGCCAGCAGAAATCCCGGGACAGGCGCAGATACGCAGTATTTT. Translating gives CASRNPGTGADTQYF.

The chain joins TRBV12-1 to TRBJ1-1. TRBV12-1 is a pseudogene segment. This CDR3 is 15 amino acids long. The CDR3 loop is CASSFVQGGVTEAFF. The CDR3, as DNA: TGTGCCAGCAGCTTCGTACAGGGCGGGGTCACTGAAGCTTTCTTT.

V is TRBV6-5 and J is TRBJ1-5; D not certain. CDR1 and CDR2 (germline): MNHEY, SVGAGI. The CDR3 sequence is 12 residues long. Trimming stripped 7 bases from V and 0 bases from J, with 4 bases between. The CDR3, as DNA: TGTGCCAGCAAAGGTAGCAATCAGCCCCAGCATTTT. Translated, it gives CASKGSNQPQHF.

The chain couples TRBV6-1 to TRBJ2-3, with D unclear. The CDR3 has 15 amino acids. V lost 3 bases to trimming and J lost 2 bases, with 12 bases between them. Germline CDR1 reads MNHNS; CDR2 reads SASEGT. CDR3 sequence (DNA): TGTGCCAGCAGTGATCCTAGATCCACCACAGATACGCAGTATTTT. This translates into CASSDPRSTTDTQYF.

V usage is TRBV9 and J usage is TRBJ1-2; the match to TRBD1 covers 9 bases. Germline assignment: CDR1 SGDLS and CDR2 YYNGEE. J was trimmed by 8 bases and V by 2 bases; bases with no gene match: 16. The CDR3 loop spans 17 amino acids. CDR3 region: CASSVTGTGNHIGGYTF. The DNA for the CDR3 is TGTGCCAGCAGCGTTACCGGGACAGGGAACCACATAGGGGGCTACACCTTC.

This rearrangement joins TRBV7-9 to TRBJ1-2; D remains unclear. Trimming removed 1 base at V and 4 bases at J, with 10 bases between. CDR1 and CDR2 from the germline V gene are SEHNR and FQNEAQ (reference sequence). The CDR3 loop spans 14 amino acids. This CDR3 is CASSLGEISYGYTF. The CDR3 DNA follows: TGTGCCAGCAGCTTAGGGGAGATCTCCTATGGCTACACCTTC.

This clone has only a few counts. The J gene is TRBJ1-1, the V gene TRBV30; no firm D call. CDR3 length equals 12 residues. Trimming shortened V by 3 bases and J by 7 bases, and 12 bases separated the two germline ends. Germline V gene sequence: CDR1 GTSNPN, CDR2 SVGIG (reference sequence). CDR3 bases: TGTGCCTGGAGCGGGCAGTTTGATGAAGCTTTCTTT. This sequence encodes CAWSGQFDEAFF.